The 16 T cell receptor beta chains presented below share a single source sample, sequenced in a study of blood T cell repertoires in COVID-19. Here immunoSEQ multiplex PCR was the method, and the copy in TCRdb shows in-frame clones only, minus some. The sample lists 140,000 or so clones; about 80% were seen once. The material sequenced was PBMCs or T cells enriched from blood (not recorded which). The receptors originated from a man aged 45 to 65 who had recovered from COVID-19.

The V and J genes are TRBV19 and TRBJ2-1; TRBD2 might be the D (6 bases). The CDR3 sequence is 15 residues long. Looked up from germline, CDR1 is LNHDA and CDR2 is SQIVND (reference sequence). Trimming cost V 6 bases and J 3 bases, with 15 bases left between them. The CDR3 loop reads CASRQSGSGYNEQFF. CDR3 DNA sequence: TGTGCCAGTAGACAATCCGGGAGCGGCTACAATGAGCAGTTCTTC.

This chain connects TRBV30 to TRBJ2-1; no reliable D call. The CDR3 covers 13 residues. Germline V gene lookup returns CDR1 GTSNPN and CDR2 SVGIG (reference sequence). V was clipped by 2 bases and J by 10 bases, with 15 bases between them. The CDR3 region is CAWSRRQPIEQFF. DNA for the CDR3: TGTGCCTGGAGTCGGCGGCAGCCCATCGAGCAGTTCTTC.

This chain connects TRBV12-3 or TRBV12-4 to TRBJ1-2; TRBD1 matches at 8 bases. This CDR3 has 13 residues. Trimming at V came to 5 bases and at J to 8 bases, leaving 7 bases not matched to a gene. The CDR3, as DNA: TGTGCCAGCAGTCCCGGACAGGGCCGGGGCTACACCTTC. Its translation: CASSPGQGRGYTF.

The V and J genes are TRBV18 and TRBJ1-2; D is ambiguous. Germline V lookup: CDR1 KGHSH, CDR2 LQKENI. The ends were cut back, 0 bases at V and 5 bases at J, with 7 bases in the middle. This CDR3 contains 13 residues. CDR3 nucleotides: TGTGCCAGCTCACCACCTGCAGGATATGGCTACACCTTC. This codes for CASSPPAGYGYTF.

This chain's CDR3 is CASSLYGGKSYNEQFF. In nucleotides, the CDR3 is TGTGCCAGCAGCTTGTACGGGGGGAAATCCTACAATGAGCAGTTCTTC. The rearrangement uses TRBV5-8 and TRBJ2-1; 7 bases agree with TRBD2. Germline loops: CDR1 SGHTS, CDR2 YDEGEE. V lost 1 base, J lost 1 base, and 5 bases stayed unmatched. The CDR3 contains 16 residues.

The chain links TRBV4-3 to TRBJ2-1, with 7 bases that match TRBD1. V lost 1 base to trimming and J lost 6 bases; unmatched junction nucleotides: 9. The CDR3 length is 16 residues. Germline V gene data show CDR1 as LGHNA and CDR2 as YSLEER. CDR3 sequence reads: CASSQGPGQRSNEQFF. Here the CDR3 DNA reads TGCGCCAGCAGCCAAGGCCCGGGACAGCGCAGCAATGAGCAGTTCTTC.

The rearrangement uses TRBV14 and TRBJ1-3, with 7 nucleotides matching TRBD1. The CDR3 runs 16 residues. The junction had 6 bases not matched to a gene; V was cut back by 4 bases and J by 0 bases. From germline, CDR1 is SGHDN and CDR2 FVKESK. The CDR3 here is CASSRTGKPSGNTIYF. The CDR3 region has the DNA TGTGCCAGCAGCCGGACAGGAAAACCCTCTGGAAACACCATATATTTT.

The chain carries TRBV10-3 and TRBJ2-7, with D tentatively TRBD2 (6 bases). The ends were cut back, 6 bases at V and 2 bases at J, with 11 bases in the middle. The CDR3 is 13 amino acids. Germline lookup yields CDR1 ENHRY and CDR2 SYGVKD. For the CDR3, the DNA is TGTGCCATCAGCCGCGGAGGGGCCTACGAGCAGTACTTC. Residues: CAISRGGAYEQYF.

The rearrangement joins TRBV10-3 to TRBJ1-6; D not certain. The germline CDR1 and CDR2 sequences are ENHRY and SYGVKD. The CDR3 sequence is 15 residues long. V dropped 6 bases and J dropped 11 bases, with 20 bases sitting between them. The CDR3 reads CAISPGSPNVAPLHF. For the CDR3, the DNA is TGTGCCATCAGCCCGGGTTCCCCTAATGTTGCACCCCTCCACTTT.

The chain uses TRBV18 and TRBJ2-5, with 8 bases matching TRBD1. The CDR3 extends over 13 amino acids. Per the germline V gene, CDR1 is KGHSH and CDR2 is LQKENI. V lost 5 bases, J lost 5 bases, and 4 bases stayed unmatched. CDR3 bases: TGTGCCAGCTCATCGGACAGGGCTGAGACCCAGTACTTC. It translates to CASSSDRAETQYF.

This rearrangement joins TRBV2 to TRBJ2-7, with 11 bases matching TRBD1. Germline CDR1 reads SNHLY; CDR2 reads FYNNEI. V was clipped by 2 bases and J by 8 bases; unmatched bases: 8. This CDR3 region has 15 residues. The CDR3 reads CASSEWDRGGPQQYF. The DNA of the CDR3 is TGTGCCAGCAGTGAATGGGACAGGGGGGGTCCCCAGCAGTACTTC. Using reference TRBV2 and TRBJ2-7 for the parts outside the CDR3, the full variable domain is EPEVTQTPSHQVTQMGQEVILRCVPISNHLYFYWYRQILGQKVEFLVSFYNNEISEKSEIFDDQFSVERPDGSNFTLKIRSTKLEDSAMYFCASSEWDRGGPQQYFGPGTRLTVT.

This clone was seen once. The chain is built from TRBV10-3 and TRBJ1-2, with TRBD1 identical over 9 bases. The CDR3 loop spans 13 amino acids. V dropped 11 bases and J dropped 8; count of bases not matched to a gene: 12. Germline CDR1 reads ENHRY; CDR2 reads SYGVKD. CDR3 residues: CAFGRDREVGYTF. The CDR3 coding sequence is TGTGCCTTTGGAAGGGACAGGGAGGTCGGCTACACCTTC.

The V call is TRBV9, the J call TRBJ2-3; 8 bases align to TRBD2. There are 15 residues in the CDR3. With 4 bases clipped from V and 4 bases from J, the junction kept 8 bases outside the gene matches. Germline V gene data show CDR1 as SGDLS and CDR2 as YYNGEE. CDR3 amino acids: CASSPRGGGPDTQYF. The CDR3 DNA reads TGTGCCAGCAGCCCTCGGGGGGGCGGTCCAGATACGCAGTATTTT.

The CDR3 region has the DNA TGTGCCAGCACCCAACTAGCGGGGAACAATGAGCAGTTCTTC. Protein: CASTQLAGNNEQFF. This rearrangement joins TRBV7-2 to TRBJ2-1; 10 bases map to TRBD2. The CDR3 consists of 14 residues. Germline V lookup: CDR1 SGHTA, CDR2 FQGNSA. Unmatched junction bases numbered 5, after V lost 7 bases and J lost 5 bases.

The V and J genes are TRBV12-3 or TRBV12-4 and TRBJ1-2; 7 bases fit TRBD1. The ends lost 6 bases at V and 8 bases at J; junction bases unmatched: 6. The CDR3 loop spans 12 amino acids. DNA of the CDR3: TGTGCCAGCAGCCCCGGACAGGCGGGCTACACCTTC. This codes for CASSPGQAGYTF.

This clone was seen a handful of times. The chain is built from TRBV27 and TRBJ1-2; TRBD1 aligns across 9 bases. The CDR3 length is 14 residues. Germline loops: CDR1 MNHEY, CDR2 SMNVEV (reference sequence). V lost 6 bases, J lost 3 bases, and 5 bases stayed unmatched. For the CDR3, the DNA is TGTGCCAGCAGCCGGGGACAGGGCCACTATGGCTACACCTTC. This translates into CASSRGQGHYGYTF.